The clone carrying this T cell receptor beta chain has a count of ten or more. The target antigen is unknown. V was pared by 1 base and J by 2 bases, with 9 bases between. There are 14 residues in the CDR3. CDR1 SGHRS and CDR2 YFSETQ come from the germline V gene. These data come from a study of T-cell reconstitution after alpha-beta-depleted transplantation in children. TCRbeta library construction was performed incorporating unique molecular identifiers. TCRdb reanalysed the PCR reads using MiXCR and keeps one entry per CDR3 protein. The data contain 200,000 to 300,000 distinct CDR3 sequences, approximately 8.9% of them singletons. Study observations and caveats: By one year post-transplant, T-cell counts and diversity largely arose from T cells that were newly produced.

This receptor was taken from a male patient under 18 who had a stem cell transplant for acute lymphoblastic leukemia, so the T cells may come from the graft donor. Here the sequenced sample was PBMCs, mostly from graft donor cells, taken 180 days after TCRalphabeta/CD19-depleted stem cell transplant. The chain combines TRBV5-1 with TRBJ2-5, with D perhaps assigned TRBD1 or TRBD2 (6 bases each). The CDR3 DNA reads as TGCGCCAGCAGCTTGTTAGGGGGGCAAGAGACCCAGTACTTC. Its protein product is CASSLLGGQETQYF.